This T cell receptor beta chain emerged from a study of OX40 agonist ivuxolimab in advanced cancers. With respect to the entire study: Ivuxolimab was a fully human IgG2 agonistic monoclonal antibody targeting the costimulatory receptor OX40 (CD134). The paper describes the monotherapy dose-escalation part (N of about 55 patients) of the phase I trial of ivuxolimab. Peripheral TCRbeta sequencing aimed to test whether ivuxolimab altered TCR sequence diversity and caused clonal T-cell expansion. Intravenous ivuxolimab was administered to patients every 2 weeks at six dose levels: 0.01, 0.1, 0.3, 1.5, 3 and 10 mg/kg. Patients were allowed to have had prior anti-PD-1, anti-PD-L1 or anti-CTLA-4 therapy, and more than 35% of the dose-escalation patients had been treated with checkpoint inhibitors. Among the approximately 50 dose-escalation patients, approximately 20 had hepatocellular carcinoma, about 15 melanoma, 9 renal cell carcinoma and 9 head and neck cancer. Three dose-escalation patients achieved partial responses, one with hepatocellular carcinoma and two with cutaneous melanoma. In the dose-escalation cohort, 82.7% of patients were male, and the mean age was around 60 years, with a range of roughly 23 to 85.

Beyond this particular receptor, the publication reports: At doses of 0.1 to 3.0 mg/kg, clonal expansion of both CD4+ and CD8+ T cells in blood was seen between baseline and week 6. The antigen specificity of the peripheral T cells that underwent clonal expansion was not determined. Low levels of normalized T-cell clonal expansion were also seen in some patients who did not respond. In the 0.1-3.0 mg/kg groups, partial responders had among the lowest normalized peripheral clonal expansion, particularly in CD8+ T cells. After ivuxolimab, expanded clones were on average more numerous among CD8+ T cells than among CD4+ T cells.

This clone was seen just once. There is no known antigen for this receptor. Base qualities were left out, and no much larger clone turns up one base away. Including cysteine and phenylalanine, the CDR3 has 13 amino acids. CDR3 DNA is the only sequence kept; it has 39 bases, read in frame from the first base. Looking up the germline V gene (reference sequence) yields CDR1 LNHNV and CDR2 YYDKDF. V was cut back by 6 bases and J by 4 bases, leaving a gap of 9 bases between them. For sequencing of the TCRbeta CDR3 region, genomic DNA was extracted from the sorted cells. The immunoSEQ Assay was used to sequence the TCRbeta CDR3 regions. As stored in TCRdb, this immuneACCESS dataset retains in-frame rearrangements with V and J assigned. A fraction of the clones does not appear; measured against another copy, unresolved V genes explain less than half of the discrepancy, and the remainder lacks a known reason. The sample records about 26,000 clones, roughly 85% of which are singletons. The ten largest make up almost 35% of the sample.

Patients with autoimmune disease history or receiving systemic immunosuppression were excluded from the trial. Peripheral blood for TCR sequencing was collected from all dose cohorts at baseline, on cycle 4 day 1, and on cycle 7 day 1. The samples were drawn from a first-in-human, open-label, multicenter phase I dose-escalation trial of ivuxolimab. Adults with locally advanced or metastatic head and neck squamous cell, hepatocellular, melanoma or renal cell carcinoma were enrolled in the trial. Before TCR sequencing, CD4+ and CD8+ T cells were separately sorted from peripheral blood. The TCR was taken from an adult with an advanced solid tumor such as melanoma, head and neck, liver or kidney cancer. The rearrangement combines TRBV15 with TRBJ2-2; no confident D gene assignment can be made. Material: CD4+ or CD8+ T cells sorted from blood, obtained in a trial of the OX40 agonist ivuxolimab. The nucleotides read TGTGCCACCAGTGGACCGCTCACCGGGGAGCTGTTTTTT. This translates into CATSGPLTGELFF.